This T cell receptor beta chain was observed in a study of human T cells and chemical hapten exposure. Stated time point: patch test 1, 2 weeks after DPC sensitization. The treatment is: therapeutic diphenylcyclopropenone sensitization with weekly scalp DPC. This clonotype was detected many times. From the RACE reads, TCRdb called clonotypes with MiXCR, one entry per CDR3 protein. The sample records some 400,000 distinct CDR3 sequences, approximately 5.1% being singletons. The V end was cut by 4 bases, the J end by 3 bases, with 20 bases between. The germline gives CDR1 KGHSH, CDR2 LQKENI. There are 17 residues in the CDR3.

The source material was whole blood, sampled in connection with sensitization to the hapten diphenylcyclopropenone (DPC). This TCR was recovered from a woman aged 45-65 years with alopecia areata. Some clones in this sample may be carry-over from other donors' samples. The genes are TRBV18 and TRBJ2-3, with D possibly being TRBD1 (6 bases). CDR3 sequence (DNA): TGTGCCAGCTCACGCCGCACTGGCAGGGGATTGACAGATACGCAGTATTTT. It codes for CASSRRTGRGLTDTQYF.